Shown below are 23 T cell receptor beta chains from a single sample sequenced in a study of human T cells and chemical hapten exposure (dated by TCRdb to about 2021). The time point tag for this specimen amounts to: healthy volunteer bleed at 2 weeks. Total RNA was isolated from unfractionated whole blood collected in Tempus Blood RNA tubes. Libraries were made using RACE. Sequenced using a NextSeq 500. The public reads were reanalyzed by TCRdb: fastp trimming at Q25, MiXCR alignment, in-frame beta chains only. Records with the same CDR3 protein are collapsed into one entry carrying the most frequent genes and DNA. The sample contains over 45,000 distinct CDR3 sequences, 3.5% to 4.5% of them found a single time. Of the sample, approximately 1.7% falls within the top ten clones. The sequenced material came from whole blood. These receptors were collected from a female donor in good health. Some clones in this sample may be carry-over from other donors' samples.

The CDR3 spells CASSLGTGELEQYF. The CDR3 coding sequence is TGTGCCAGCAGTTTGGGGACAGGGGAGTTGGAGCAGTACTTC. V is TRBV12-3 or TRBV12-4 and J is TRBJ2-7, with 10 positions matching TRBD1. The trim removed 3 bases at V and 7 bases at J, leaving 6 bases unmatched. CDR3 length equals 14 residues.

V is TRBV7-2 and J is TRBJ1-6, with TRBD1 matching 7 bases. CDR3 length: 14 residues. The germline gives CDR1 SGHTA, CDR2 FQGNSA. The V segment lost 5 bases and the J segment 7 bases; nucleotides outside the gene matches: 5. DNA for the CDR3: TGTGCCAGCAGCCCGACAGGGACAAATTCACCCCTCCACTTT. Translation gives CASSPTGTNSPLHF.

This clonotype has a count of ten or more. The chain recombines TRBV20-1 with TRBJ1-1, with a weak D call TRBD1 (5 bases). V shed 0 bases and J shed 4 bases, with 18 bases lying between them. CDR1 DFQATT and CDR2 SNEGSKA come from the germline V gene (reference sequence). There are 16 residues in the CDR3. CDR3 bases: TGCAGTGCTAGAGATGGGGGACGGGGGAGGGGCACTGAAGCTTTCTTT. This encodes CSARDGGRGRGTEAFF.

This clonotype was recorded at least ten times. The CDR3 reads CASSLDRGIGYTF. Written as DNA, the CDR3 is TGTGCCAGCAGCTTGGACAGGGGGATTGGCTACACCTTC. The chain couples TRBV7-9 to TRBJ1-2, with 10 bases identical to TRBD1. Germline CDR1 reads SEHNR; CDR2 reads FQNEAQ (reference sequence). Losses at the gene ends were 3 bases for V and 7 bases for J; bases not matched to a gene: 2. The CDR3 is 13 residues long.

This clonotype appeared many times. The chain employs TRBV25-1 and TRBJ1-1, with 8 bases fitting TRBD1. The CDR3 length is 17 residues. Germline V gene lookup returns CDR1 MGHDK and CDR2 SYGVNS. V lost 0 bases and J lost 1; bases outside the gene matches: 7. The CDR3 loop reads CASSEYTGGSANTEAFF. The CDR3 nucleotides are TGTGCCAGCAGTGAATATACAGGGGGTTCAGCGAACACTGAAGCTTTCTTT.

In regard to this clonotype: One base away lies a much larger clone, so this may be a sequencing read error. The J gene is TRBJ1-2, the V gene TRBV6-5, with D unclear. Looked up from germline, CDR1 is MNHEY and CDR2 is SVGAGI. This CDR3 contains 14 residues. The CDR3 DNA follows: TGTGCCAGCAGTTACGACGGGCAGCCAGATGGCAACACCTTC. It codes for CASSYDGQPDGNTF.

This clonotype showed up many times. V and J are TRBV27 and TRBJ1-5; D call uncertain. Germline V gene lookup returns CDR1 MNHEY and CDR2 SMNVEV (reference sequence). V was pared by 3 bases and J by 2 bases, with 8 bases between. The CDR3 is 14 amino acids. CDR3 loop: CASSLVAGNQPQHF. DNA of the CDR3: TGTGCCAGCAGTTTGGTGGCTGGCAATCAGCCCCAGCATTTT.

The sample holds many counts of this clonotype. The chain links TRBV7-2 to TRBJ1-2; D may be TRBD1 (5 bases). V was shortened by 3 bases and J by 4 bases, with 21 bases between the two germline ends. The CDR3 has 17 residues. The germline V gene encodes CDR1 SGHTA and CDR2 FQGNSA. The CDR3 DNA reads as TGTGCCAGCAGCTTCTATTTTGGGGCCGCCCTCACCTATGGCTACACCTTC. This sequence encodes CASSFYFGAALTYGYTF. The variable domain in full, completed from reference TRBV7-2 and TRBJ1-2, reads GAGVSQSPSNKVTEKGKDVELRCDPISGHTALYWYRQSLGQGLEFLIYFQGNSAPDKSGLPSDRFSAERTGGSVSTLTIQRTQQEDSAVYLCASSFYFGAALTYGYTFGSGTRLTVV.

At least ten counts were recorded for this clonotype. The gene calls are TRBV2 and TRBJ1-5; D not resolved. The CDR3 totals 11 residues. V was pared by 11 bases and J by 9 bases, with 14 bases between. Germline CDR1 SNHLY, CDR2 FYNNEI. Here the CDR3 reads CAYSDRGPQHF. CDR3 sequence (DNA): TGTGCCTACTCGGACCGTGGGCCCCAGCATTTT.

This clonotype was observed at least ten times. CDR3 sequence: CSVSGASKRVEIPYPDSNQPQHF. The DNA of the CDR3 is TGCAGCGTGTCCGGGGCAAGTAAGAGGGTTGAAATCCCATACCCCGATAGCAATCAGCCCCAGCATTTT. The chain combines TRBV29-1 with TRBJ1-5; a possible D gene is TRBD1 (5 bases). This CDR3 region has 23 residues. V was trimmed by 6 bases and J by 0 bases, leaving 39 bases between them. Germline assignment: CDR1 SQVTM and CDR2 ANQGSEA.

V is TRBV28 and J is TRBJ2-2, with 8 positions matching TRBD2. Germline assignment: CDR1 MDHEN and CDR2 SYDVKM. V lost 7 bases and J lost 7; bases outside the gene matches: 11. The CDR3 totals 15 residues. The CDR3 nucleotides read TGTGCCAGCATCCCCCGGGGGGGGGCCTTCGGGGAGCTGTTTTTT. Protein product: CASIPRGGAFGELFF.

At least ten counts were recorded for this clonotype. The chain uses TRBV20-1 and TRBJ1-1; D is unresolved. V was pared by 0 bases and J by 0 bases, with 11 bases between. The germline V gene has CDR1 DFQATT and CDR2 SNEGSKA (reference sequence). The CDR3 spans 15 residues. The CDR3 spells CSARERPGMNTEAFF. The CDR3 nucleotides read TGCAGTGCTAGAGAGAGGCCAGGCATGAACACTGAAGCTTTCTTT.

This clonotype was counted ten times or more. The rearrangement links TRBV7-9 to TRBJ2-5; maybe TRBD1 (6 bases). The length of the CDR3 is 15 residues. V dropped 5 bases and J dropped 2 bases, with 15 bases sitting between them. Germline assignment: CDR1 SEHNR and CDR2 FQNEAQ (reference sequence). The DNA for the CDR3 is TGTGCCAGCAGCACACCCGGGACACCTCAAGAGACCCAGTACTTC. Its translation: CASSTPGTPQETQYF.

This clonotype was recorded at least ten times. This rearrangement joins TRBV19 to TRBJ1-6, with D unclear. CDR1 is LNHDA, CDR2 SQIVND, per germline (reference sequence). The CDR3 is 14 residues long. V was clipped by 7 bases and J by 4 bases, with 11 bases between them. In nucleotides, the CDR3 is TGTGCCAGTACCCCGCCAGGATATAATTCACCCCTCCACTTT. This gives the protein CASTPPGYNSPLHF.

Details on this clonotype: A clone one base away is much larger, so this may be a read error. V and J are TRBV6-2 or TRBV6-3 and TRBJ1-5, with D maybe TRBD1 (5 bases). Germline CDR1 and CDR2: MNHEY and SVGEGT. V was shortened by 4 bases and J by 6 bases, with 7 bases between the two germline ends. CDR3 length: 12 residues. DNA for the CDR3: TGTGCCAGCAGTTGGGGGTGTCAGCCCCAGCATTTT. This sequence encodes CASSWGCQPQHF.

This clonotype was seen a handful of times. The V and J genes are TRBV12-3 or TRBV12-4 and TRBJ1-4; D unresolved. The CDR3 runs 15 residues. Trimming took off 3 bases at V and 0 bases at J, with 8 bases between the two ends. CDR3 nucleotide sequence: TGTGCCAGCAGTTTGGTGGGGACAACTAATGAAAAACTGTTTTTT. Amino acids: CASSLVGTTNEKLFF.

This clonotype was observed at least ten times. The rearrangement links TRBV6-5 to TRBJ2-7; D is undetermined. V shed 2 bases and J shed 5 bases, with 10 bases lying between them. This CDR3 contains 13 residues. CDR1 is MNHEY and CDR2 is SVGAGI in the germline V gene. The CDR3 sequence: CASSYRQLNEQYF. DNA for the CDR3: TGTGCCAGCAGTTACAGGCAGCTCAACGAGCAGTACTTC.

At least ten counts were recorded for this clonotype. The chain recombines TRBV12-3 or TRBV12-4 with TRBJ2-2, with 13 bases identical to TRBD2. The V gene end was trimmed by 6 bases and the J gene end by 6 bases; junction bases not matched to a gene: 7. The CDR3 spans 16 residues. CDR3 region: CASSQGLAGHPGELFF. DNA of the CDR3: TGTGCCAGCAGCCAGGGACTAGCGGGGCACCCCGGGGAGCTGTTTTTT.

The rearrangement joins TRBV4-1 to TRBJ2-6, with D perhaps TRBD1 (6 bases). CDR3 length equals 18 residues. The germline V gene encodes CDR1 MGHRA and CDR2 YSYEKL. V lost 4 bases, J lost 0 bases, and 16 bases lay in between. The CDR3 nucleotides read TGCGCCAGCAGCCTCCAGGAACAGGGAATCTCTGGGGCCAACGTCCTGACTTTC. Protein sequence: CASSLQEQGISGANVLTF.

This clonotype was seen repeatedly, ten times or more. This chain joins TRBV7-2 and TRBJ2-3, with a tentative D call TRBD2 (5 bases). CDR1 is SGHTA, CDR2 FQGNSA, per germline. The CDR3 consists of 15 residues. Trimming took 6 bases from V and 4 from J, leaving 17 bases between them. The CDR3 nucleotides read TGTGCCAGCAGTCCTCCGGAATCCGGGGCAGATACGCAGTATTTT. This gives the protein CASSPPESGADTQYF.

This clonotype was recorded at least ten times. The V gene is TRBV7-2, the J gene TRBJ2-2, with D perhaps matching TRBD1 (5 bases). The CDR3 loop spans 14 amino acids. Trimming cost V 6 bases and J 4 bases, with 12 bases left between them. The V gene's germline CDR1 is SGHTA and CDR2 FQGNSA. The CDR3 loop reads CASRGVTGTGELFF. The CDR3 DNA reads as TGTGCCAGCAGAGGGGTGACGGGCACCGGGGAGCTGTTTTTT. The full variable domain, its missing parts supplied by reference TRBV7-2 and TRBJ2-2, is GAGVSQSPSNKVTEKGKDVELRCDPISGHTALYWYRQSLGQGLEFLIYFQGNSAPDKSGLPSDRFSAERTGGSVSTLTIQRTQQEDSAVYLCASRGVTGTGELFFGEGSRLTVL.

This clonotype was detected only a few times. The chain links TRBV20-1 to TRBJ2-7; TRBD1 aligns across 8 bases. The CDR3 loop spans 15 amino acids. Germline CDR1 and CDR2: DFQATT and SNEGSKA (reference sequence). The J segment lost 4 bases and the V segment lost 5 bases, leaving 13 bases of the junction unmatched. CDR3 sequence: CSARKPGQATYEQYF. As DNA, the CDR3 is TGCAGTGCTCGAAAGCCGGGACAGGCTACTTACGAGCAGTACTTC.

This clonotype was counted at least ten times. The rearrangement links TRBV7-8 to TRBJ2-1; D is uncertain. The V end lost 0 bases, the J end lost 6 bases, and 12 bases lay between the germline ends. Germline CDR1 and CDR2: SGHVS and FQNEAQ. The CDR3 is made up of 15 amino acids. CDR3 sequence: CASSLAYISTNEQFF. CDR3 sequence (DNA): TGTGCCAGCAGCTTAGCGTATATTAGTACCAATGAGCAGTTCTTC.